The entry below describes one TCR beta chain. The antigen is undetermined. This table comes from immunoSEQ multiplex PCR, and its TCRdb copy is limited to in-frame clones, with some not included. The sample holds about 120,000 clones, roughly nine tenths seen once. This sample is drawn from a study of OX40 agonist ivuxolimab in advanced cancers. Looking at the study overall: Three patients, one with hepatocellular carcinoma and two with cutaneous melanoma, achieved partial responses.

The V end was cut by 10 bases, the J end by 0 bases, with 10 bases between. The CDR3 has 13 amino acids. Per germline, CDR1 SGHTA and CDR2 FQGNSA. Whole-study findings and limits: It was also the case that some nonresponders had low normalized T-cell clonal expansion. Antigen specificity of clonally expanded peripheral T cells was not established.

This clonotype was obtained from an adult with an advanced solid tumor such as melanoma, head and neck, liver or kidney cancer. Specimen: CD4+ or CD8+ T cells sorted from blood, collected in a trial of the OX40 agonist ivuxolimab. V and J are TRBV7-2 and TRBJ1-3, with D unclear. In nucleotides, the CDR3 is TGTGCCACGGGCGGGAGCTCTGGAAACACCATATATTTT. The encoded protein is CATGGSSGNTIYF.